This TCR beta chain appears in the sequencing data of a study of identical twins. General study points: The study found weaker excess twin sharing in beta out-of-frame sequences.

This clonotype has just a few counts. The target antigen is unknown. Among all donors, each was a healthy Caucasian. J was trimmed by 3 bases and V by 2 bases; bases with no gene match: 4. Germline lookup yields CDR1 SEHNR and CDR2 FQNEAQ (reference sequence). The CDR3 runs to 15 residues. TCRdb used MiXCR to reprocess the 5' RACE reads, holding one entry per CDR3 protein. The data show approximately 1.8 million distinct CDR3 sequences, around a third seen once. The receptor was isolated from a newborn girl in good health. Sample: cord blood. The chain uses TRBV7-9 and TRBJ1-1, with TRBD1 identical over 9 bases. The CDR3 nucleotides are TGTGCCAGCAGCTTACTACGGACAGGGGACACTGAAGCTTTCTTT. Translated, it gives CASSLLRTGDTEAFF.